This TCR beta chain was found in a study of beta chain features in type 1 diabetes. What was sequenced were expressed TCRB transcripts, since all of the isolated RNA had been reverse transcribed. Data came from immunoSEQ multiplex PCR; TCRdb stores just in-frame clones and leaves some out. The sample has 630,000 or so clones, 11% to 15% seen once. This clone has only a few counts. Antigen: not known. Study results and caveats: Moderately but significantly shorter TCRB CDR3s were found in Type 1 diabetes patients in all four CD4+ subsets. VDJ junctions from patients with type 1 diabetes contained fewer insertions and more deletions.

Sequencing was performed on naive CD4+ T cells from blood. The sequence was obtained from a young man with type 1 diabetes.

The CDR3 DNA reads TGCGCCAGCCCCCTTGGGCAGATGAACACTGAAGCTTTCTTT. It is translated as CASPLGQMNTEAFF. The rearrangement links TRBV5-1 to TRBJ1-1; no clear D. The CDR3 covers 14 residues. With 7 bases removed from V and 0 bases from J, the gap between germline ends came to 13 bases. CDR1 and CDR2 (germline): SGHRS, YFSETQ.